This record concerns one T cell receptor (beta chain) sequence. The data were produced by immunoSEQ multiplex PCR, yet TCRdb's version contains in-frame clones alone and is incomplete. The sample shows tens of thousands of clones, less than 90% of them seen only once. The data were obtained in a study of OX40 agonist ivuxolimab in advanced cancers. This TCR was sampled from an adult with an advanced solid tumor such as melanoma, head and neck, liver or kidney cancer. The input for sequencing was CD4+ or CD8+ T cells sorted from blood, taken in a trial of the OX40 agonist ivuxolimab.

The CDR3 DNA sequence: TGTGCCAGCAGTTACGATCTAGGGACTTCCAAAGAGACCCAGTACTTC. Translated: CASSYDLGTSKETQYF. The V call is TRBV6-5, the J call TRBJ2-5; maybe TRBD2 (6 bases). The CDR3 covers 16 residues. Trimming removed 2 bases from V and 3 bases from J, with 16 bases in between. Germline CDR1 reads MNHEY; CDR2 reads SVGAGI.